These 4 T cell receptor beta chains came from one sample sequenced in a study of blood T cell repertoires in COVID-19. TCRdb's table, derived via immunoSEQ multiplex PCR, lists solely in-frame clones and lacks some. The data show roughly 500,000 clones, 70% to 90% seen once. The sample was PBMCs or T cells enriched from blood (not recorded which). The source of these receptors is a woman aged 35 to 49 who had recovered from COVID-19.

The chain links TRBV7-2 to TRBJ2-1; possible D gene TRBD2, 6 bases. The V gene's germline CDR1 is SGHTA and CDR2 FQGNSA. V lost 3 bases, J lost 5 bases, and 11 bases lay in between. The length of the CDR3 is 14 residues. The CDR3 DNA reads TGTGCCAGCAGCTTGCTGACTAGAAACAATGAGCAGTTCTTC. Protein: CASSLLTRNNEQFF.

The chain combines TRBV7-9 with TRBJ1-1, with TRBD1 identical over 8 bases. CDR1 and CDR2 from the germline V gene are SEHNR and FQNEAQ (reference sequence). The CDR3 extends over 17 amino acids. V was pared by 0 bases and J by 0 bases, with 6 bases of the junction left unmatched. In DNA form, the CDR3 reads TGTGCCAGCAGCTTAGCGACGGGACAGGTTTTGAACACTGAAGCTTTCTTT. This gives the protein CASSLATGQVLNTEAFF.

The chain carries TRBV4-1 and TRBJ1-5; no clear D gene. Between the trimmed V and J ends, which lost 0 bases and 3 bases, there was a span of 9 bases. Germline V gene lookup returns CDR1 MGHRA and CDR2 YSYEKL. The CDR3 length is 15 residues. CDR3 bases: TGCGCCAGCAGCCAAGATTCGGGTCTCAATCAGCCCCAGCATTTT. This codes for CASSQDSGLNQPQHF.

J is TRBJ2-3 and V is TRBV3-1 (or the pseudogene TRBV3-2), with TRBD2 identical over 9 bases. Germline-derived CDR1 and CDR2 are LGHDT and YNNKEL (reference sequence). V lost 4 bases, J lost 2 bases, and 10 bases stayed unmatched. The CDR3 loop spans 17 amino acids. The CDR3 sequence: CASSPPQEREDTDTQYF. The CDR3 coding sequence is TGTGCCAGCAGCCCCCCCCAGGAGCGGGAGGACACAGATACGCAGTATTTT.